Following are 11 T cell receptor beta chains from one sample sequenced in a study of T cells in Graves' hyperthyroidism and ophthalmopathy (dated by TCRdb to about 2019). The library came from multiplex PCR. Reads for this sample came from an Illumina HiSeq 2000. The TCR beta CDR3 regions were amplified from RNA transcripts. For the first round of RT-PCR on the TCR CDR3, the HTBI primer set was used together with the Qiagen OneStep RT-PCR kit. Through fastp at Q25 and MiXCR, TCRdb rebuilt clones from the public reads, retaining in-frame beta chains. Each record represents a unique CDR3 protein, reported with the most common genes and DNA among its rows. The sample table holds 250,000 to 300,000 distinct CDR3 sequences, of which less than 15% were seen once. The ten top clones hold 10% to 15% of the sample. Sequenced sample: blood. The receptors here all came from a woman aged 40-49 years with Graves' hyperthyroidism that later progressed to Graves' ophthalmopathy.

The table lists this clonotype with many counts. V usage is TRBV30 and J usage is TRBJ2-1, with 9 bases fitting TRBD2. V shed 3 bases, J shed 0 bases, and the junction held 18 bases outside the gene matches. This CDR3 comprises 20 residues. Germline V gene sequence: CDR1 GTSNPN, CDR2 SVGIG (reference sequence). Here the CDR3 reads CAWSSTAGFGGRGSYNEQFF. The CDR3 nucleotides read TGTGCCTGGAGCAGTACCGCAGGTTTTGGCGGGAGGGGCTCCTACAATGAGCAGTTCTTC.

This clonotype was seen many times. The CDR3 spells CASSGGQINQPQHF. CDR3 sequence (DNA): TGCGCCAGCAGTGGGGGGCAGATCAATCAGCCCCAGCATTTT. This sequence joins TRBV10-2 and TRBJ1-5; maybe TRBD1 (6 bases). CDR1 WSHSY and CDR2 SAAADI come from the germline V gene. The ends were cut back, 4 bases at V and 3 bases at J, with 10 bases in the middle. The CDR3 has 14 residues.

The J gene is TRBJ2-1, the V gene TRBV19; 11 nucleotides align to TRBD2. CDR3 length: 15 amino acids. J lost 2 bases, V lost 3 bases, and 0 bases had no gene match. Germline-derived CDR1 and CDR2 are LNHDA and SQIVND (reference sequence). In DNA, the CDR3 is TGTGCCAGTAGTATGACTAGCGGGACCTACAATGAGCAGTTCTTC. Its translation is CASSMTSGTYNEQFF.

This chain links TRBV6-1 with TRBJ1-3; D gene uncertain. Germline-derived CDR1 and CDR2 are MNHNS and SASEGT. Trimming stripped 9 bases from V and 2 bases from J, with 11 bases between. The CDR3 is 13 residues long. CDR3 sequence: CASRRGTGNTIYF. The CDR3 nucleotides are TGTGCCAGTCGTCGGGGAACTGGAAACACCATATATTTT.

The J gene is TRBJ2-1, the V gene TRBV5-1, with TRBD2 matching 11 bases. The CDR3 has 18 amino acids. Germline V gene data show CDR1 as SGHRS and CDR2 as YFSETQ. V was pared by 2 bases and J by 1 base, with 8 bases of the junction left unmatched. The CDR3 loop reads CASSFSTSGTSSYNEQFF. The CDR3 DNA follows: TGCGCCAGCAGCTTTTCGACTAGCGGGACCTCATCCTACAATGAGCAGTTCTTC. The whole variable domain, remainder taken from reference TRBV5-1 and TRBJ2-1, is KAGVTQTPRYLIKTRGQQVTLSCSPISGHRSVSWYQQTPGQGLQFLFEYFSETQRNKGNFPGRFSGRQFSNSRSEMNVSTLELGDSALYLCASSFSTSGTSSYNEQFFGPGTRLTVL.

This clonotype was observed at least ten times. The genes are TRBV11-1 and TRBJ2-3; 7 bases fit TRBD2. J lost 1 base, V lost 5 bases, and 6 bases had no gene match. The CDR3 is made up of 15 amino acids. Germline V gene lookup returns CDR1 SGHAT and CDR2 FQDESV (reference sequence). The CDR3 DNA reads TGTGCCAGCAGCCTCCTTAGCGGGCGCACAGATACGCAGTATTTT. Translating it yields CASSLLSGRTDTQYF.

This clonotype was found a few times. V gene TRBV5-6 combines with J gene TRBJ2-5, with 8 bases lining up with TRBD2. Germline V CDR1 and CDR2: SGHDT, YYEEEE. The CDR3 runs 17 residues. J lost 1 base, V lost 0 bases, and 8 bases had no gene match. For the CDR3, the DNA is TGTGCCAGCAGCTTGGCGGGAGGGCGGGGCTTCCAAGAGACCCAGTACTTC. Translated, it gives CASSLAGGRGFQETQYF.

In this sample, this clonotype turned up many times. The chain joins TRBV7-9 to TRBJ2-7; no firm D call. Between the trimmed V and J ends, which lost 5 bases and 1 base, there was a span of 15 bases. The CDR3 totals 15 residues. Germline lookup yields CDR1 SEHNR and CDR2 FQNEAQ (reference sequence). The CDR3 coding sequence is TGTGCCAGCAGCCCATACCCCCAGGTGTCCTACGAGCAGTACTTC. Its protein product is CASSPYPQVSYEQYF.

This clonotype occurred many times. J is TRBJ2-7 and V is TRBV19; D perhaps matches TRBD1 (7 bases). The CDR3 is 17 residues long. The germline gives CDR1 LNHDA, CDR2 SQIVND (reference sequence). V was clipped by 2 bases and J by 0 bases, with 17 bases between them. CDR3 protein: CASSIWDSGQLSYEQYF. DNA of the CDR3: TGTGCCAGTAGTATATGGGACTCGGGACAGCTCTCCTACGAGCAGTACTTC.

In this sample, this clonotype turned up many times. The junction shows a germline mismatch at one end, possibly a read error. The chain uses TRBV20-1 and TRBJ1-4; no definite D call. The germline gives CDR1 DFQATT, CDR2 SNEGSKA (reference sequence). This CDR3 spans 15 amino acids. CDR3 sequence (DNA): TGCAGTGCTAGAGTTCACAATCCGGGTAATAAAAAACTGTTTTTT. It specifies CSARVHNPGNKKLFF.

This chain links TRBV7-9 with TRBJ1-4; 10 bases match TRBD1. The J segment lost 2 bases and the V segment lost 4 bases, leaving 4 bases of the junction unmatched. The CDR3 is made up of 16 amino acids. Germline assignment: CDR1 SEHNR and CDR2 FQNEAQ (reference sequence). The CDR3 DNA reads TGTGCCAGCAGCTGGGACAGGGGCGGTACTAATGAAAAACTGTTTTTT. Its protein product is CASSWDRGGTNEKLFF.